The present entry profiles one T cell receptor beta chain with its context. Its specificity is unknown. The source of the sample is a study of T-cell memory formation after mild COVID-19. Study findings and constraints: Cross-reactive memory appears to have joined, as suggested by some responding clones showing up in pre-infection memory. Clones that got smaller from day 15 to 85 had even CD4/CD8, while clones growing later tipped toward CD4+. CM and EM subsets held most contracting CD4+ clones; EMRA held CD8+ ones.

TCRdb reanalysed the 5' RACE reads using MiXCR and keeps one entry per CDR3 protein. The table shows about 170,000 distinct CDR3 sequences, with roughly 13% occurring only once. This CDR3 comprises 14 residues. V lost 1 base and J 10 bases, leaving 14 bases between the germline ends. Germline loops: CDR1 SEHNR, CDR2 FQNEAQ (reference sequence). The sequenced sample consisted of PBMCs or a T cell subset sorted from them (not recorded which). The clonotype was recovered from a man between 18 and 29 years old who had mild COVID-19 (a few samples of this study predate the infection). Cell type and time point are not known. The chain links TRBV7-9 to TRBJ2-1, with D maybe TRBD1 (5 bases). This CDR3 reads CASSLDRGTTEQFF. CDR3 DNA: TGTGCCAGCAGCTTAGATAGGGGCACTACGGAGCAGTTCTTC.